This TCR beta chain was recovered during a study of cytotoxic CD8 clonotypes in ibrutinib-treated CLL. Profiling relied on immunoSEQ multiplex PCR, and the TCRdb table lists in-frame clones only, not all of them. The table shows about 21,000 clones, with around 70% occurring only once. Trimming cost V 4 bases and J 3 bases; bases outside gene matches: 9. CDR1 is SGDLS and CDR2 is YYNGEE in the germline V gene. There are 15 residues in the CDR3. In this sample, this clone turned up a few times. The sequencing here drew on PBMCs, taken before ibrutinib treatment. The sequence was collected from a human donor with chronic lymphocytic leukemia. The chain is built from TRBV9 and TRBJ2-7, with 8 bases fitting TRBD2. Here the CDR3 DNA reads TGTGCCAGCAGCAGGAGGGTAGCGGGACTCTACGAGCAGTACTTC. It yields the protein CASSRRVAGLYEQYF.